Presented here are 25 T cell receptor beta chains from one specimen sequenced in a study of T cells after yellow fever vaccination. TCRdb analysed the 5' RACE reads with MiXCR anew, one entry per CDR3 protein. The sample includes approximately 600,000 distinct CDR3 sequences, about 12% of them seen just once. The input for sequencing was PBMCs, taken on the day of the yellow fever booster vaccination. Receptors originate from a man aged 30 to 39 who received the YFV17D yellow fever vaccine.

The genes are TRBV7-6 and TRBJ2-1; D gene unclear. The CDR3 sequence is 16 residues long. Germline V gives CDR1 SGHVS, CDR2 FNYEAQ. V dropped 2 bases and J dropped 3 bases, with 14 bases sitting between them. The CDR3: CASSLTRAVVYNEQFF. CDR3 DNA sequence: TGTGCCAGCAGCTTAACCCGGGCCGTCGTCTACAATGAGCAGTTCTTC.

V and J are TRBV30 and TRBJ2-7; weak D call: TRBD1 (5 bases). V gave up 0 bases and J gave up 0 bases, with 12 bases separating them. CDR3 length: 15 amino acids. Germline V gene data show CDR1 as GTSNPN and CDR2 as SVGIG (reference sequence). Here the CDR3 reads CAWSVLGPTSYEQYF. CDR3 bases: TGTGCCTGGAGTGTACTGGGGCCAACCTCCTACGAGCAGTACTTC.

This clonotype was recorded a few times. CDR3: CSARELGVPTDTQYF. The CDR3 DNA reads TGCAGTGCTAGAGAGTTGGGGGTCCCCACAGATACGCAGTATTTT. The V and J genes are TRBV20-1 and TRBJ2-3; D could derive from TRBD1 or TRBD2 (5 bases each). CDR1 is DFQATT and CDR2 is SNEGSKA in the germline V gene (reference sequence). CDR3 length: 15 amino acids. V lost 0 bases and J 2 bases, leaving 12 bases between the germline ends.

J is TRBJ2-7 and V is TRBV4-3; TRBD2 matches 11 bases. The germline V gene encodes CDR1 LGHNA and CDR2 YSLEER. The V segment lost 0 bases and the J segment 1 base; nucleotides outside the gene matches: 8. The CDR3 is 18 residues long. For the CDR3, the DNA is TGCGCCAGCAGCCAAGAGATATCTAGCGGGGGGTTTTCCTACGAGCAGTACTTC. Protein: CASSQEISSGGFSYEQYF.

In this sample, this clonotype turned up a few times. J is TRBJ2-3 and V is TRBV6-1; no definite D call. CDR1 and CDR2 (germline): MNHNS, SASEGT. This CDR3 spans 12 amino acids. Trimming removed 7 bases from V and 2 bases from J, with 7 bases in between. Here the CDR3 reads CASTPVTDTQYF. The CDR3 DNA reads TGTGCCAGCACGCCAGTCACAGATACGCAGTATTTT.

In this sample, this clonotype turned up a few times. This sequence joins TRBV18 and TRBJ1-1; D call uncertain. Germline V gene sequence: CDR1 KGHSH, CDR2 LQKENI. V lost 3 bases and J 0 bases, leaving 11 bases between the germline ends. The CDR3 consists of 15 residues. The CDR3 DNA follows: TGTGCCAGCTCACCCTCCGCCGAGATGAACACTGAAGCTTTCTTT. Amino acids: CASSPSAEMNTEAFF.

This clonotype was picked up a small number of times. This chain links TRBV4-3 with TRBJ2-3; a possible D gene is TRBD2 (5 bases). The CDR3 consists of 15 residues. V shed 0 bases and J shed 1 base, with 8 bases lying between them. The germline CDR1 and CDR2 sequences are LGHNA and YSLEER. The CDR3 loop reads CASSQDEGGTDTQYF. CDR3 DNA: TGCGCCAGCAGCCAAGACGAGGGCGGCACAGATACGCAGTATTTT.

V usage is TRBV29-1 and J usage is TRBJ2-1, with a weak D call TRBD1 (5 bases). The germline CDR1 and CDR2 sequences are SQVTM and ANQGSEA. V dropped 6 bases and J dropped 9 bases, with 15 bases sitting between them. The CDR3 sequence is 12 residues long. CDR3 amino acids: CSVRVRGGEQFF. The CDR3 DNA reads TGCAGCGTCCGGGTTAGGGGCGGTGAGCAGTTCTTC.

This clonotype was seen at least ten times. The V and J genes are TRBV5-1 and TRBJ2-7; 8 bases fit TRBD1. The CDR3 has 14 residues. The V gene's germline CDR1 is SGHRS and CDR2 YFSETQ. The junction had 5 bases not matched to a gene; V was cut back by 4 bases and J by 2 bases. CDR3 residues: CASSGGQATYEQYF. In DNA form, the CDR3 reads TGCGCCAGCAGCGGGGGACAGGCCACCTACGAGCAGTACTTC. The complete variable domain, with remaining parts taken from reference TRBV5-1 and TRBJ2-7, reads KAGVTQTPRYLIKTRGQQVTLSCSPISGHRSVSWYQQTPGQGLQFLFEYFSETQRNKGNFPGRFSGRQFSNSRSEMNVSTLELGDSALYLCASSGGQATYEQYFGPGTRLTVT.

The chain has TRBV10-2 and TRBJ2-7, with 7 positions matching TRBD2. CDR1 and CDR2 (germline): WSHSY, SAAADI. V lost 8 bases, J lost 6 bases, and 10 bases stayed unmatched. The CDR3 loop spans 13 amino acids. CDR3 nucleotide sequence: TGCGCCAGCGCAGGACTAGTGGGCGCCGAGCAGTACTTC. It encodes CASAGLVGAEQYF.

This clonotype was seen only a few times. V is TRBV29-1 and J is TRBJ1-2; tentative D call: TRBD1 (6 bases). V lost 6 bases to trimming and J lost 6 bases, with 14 bases between them. The CDR3 consists of 12 residues. Germline V lookup: CDR1 SQVTM, CDR2 ANQGSEA. In DNA form, the CDR3 reads TGCAGCGTCACACAGGGTGGAGATGGCTACACCTTC. This translates into CSVTQGGDGYTF.

The sample holds a few counts of this clonotype. The chain is built from TRBV6-1 and TRBJ1-5, with no clear D. The CDR3 has 14 residues. Germline V CDR1 and CDR2: MNHNS, SASEGT. Between the trimmed V and J ends, which lost 1 base and 6 bases, there was a span of 10 bases. In DNA, the CDR3 is TGTGCCAGCAGTGAAGTCTCTCCTAGTCAGCCCCAGCATTTT. Its protein product is CASSEVSPSQPQHF.

The chain uses TRBV12-3 or TRBV12-4 and TRBJ1-6; 7 bases line up with TRBD1. With V trimmed by 8 bases and J by 10 bases, 8 bases remained unmatched. This CDR3 has 13 amino acids. CDR3 sequence: CASGTRGVSPLHF. DNA of the CDR3: TGTGCCAGCGGGACCAGGGGGGTATCACCCCTCCACTTT.

This chain connects TRBV5-4 to TRBJ1-4; unclear D gene. Germline V gives CDR1 SGHNT, CDR2 YYREEE (reference sequence). CDR3 size: 13 residues. Deletions cut 1 base from V and 9 bases from J, with 10 bases between. DNA for the CDR3: TGTGCCAGCAGCTTGAGCGGAGCCCAAAAACTGTTTTTT. This sequence encodes CASSLSGAQKLFF. The full variable domain, rest sourced from reference TRBV5-4 and TRBJ1-4, is ETGVTQSPTHLIKTRGQQVTLRCSSQSGHNTVSWYQQALGQGPQFIFQYYREEENGRGNFPPRFSGLQFPNYSSELNVNALELDDSALYLCASSLSGAQKLFFGSGTQLSVL.

The V gene is TRBV24-1, the J gene TRBJ2-1; D is uncertain. The length of the CDR3 is 14 residues. Germline loops: CDR1 KGHDR, CDR2 SFDVKD. Trimming removed 5 bases at V and 6 bases at J, with 13 bases between. The DNA of the CDR3 is TGTGCCACCAGTGGATCACCCCTTTCCAATGAGCAGTTCTTC. Protein product: CATSGSPLSNEQFF.

The V call is TRBV19, the J call TRBJ2-1, with D tentatively TRBD1 (5 bases). Per germline, CDR1 LNHDA and CDR2 SQIVND (reference sequence). Deletions cut 1 base from V and 10 bases from J, with 11 bases between. The CDR3 sequence is 13 residues long. The CDR3 is CASSIGTSREQFF. DNA of the CDR3: TGTGCCAGTAGTATAGGGACATCACGGGAGCAGTTCTTC.

The chain carries TRBV20-1 and TRBJ2-1, with no clear D. Trimming removed 1 base at V and 7 bases at J, with 8 bases between. Germline lookup yields CDR1 DFQATT and CDR2 SNEGSKA (reference sequence). The CDR3 totals 12 residues. The CDR3 protein is CSARGWPNEQFF. The CDR3 coding sequence is TGCAGTGCTAGAGGTTGGCCGAATGAGCAGTTCTTC.

The chain is built from TRBV5-4 and TRBJ2-1; D perhaps matches TRBD1 (5 bases). This CDR3 comprises 19 residues. CDR1 and CDR2 (germline): SGHNT, YYREEE (reference sequence). V gave up 0 bases and J gave up 0 bases, with 19 bases separating them. This chain's CDR3 is CASSLVADRTFSSYNEQFF. The CDR3 DNA reads TGTGCCAGCAGCTTGGTCGCCGACAGAACCTTTAGCTCCTACAATGAGCAGTTCTTC.

This clonotype has a handful of counts. The gene calls are TRBV10-3 and TRBJ2-5; weak D call: TRBD2 (8 bases). Between the trimmed V and J ends, which lost 6 bases and 5 bases, there was a span of 22 bases. The CDR3 consists of 16 residues. Germline V lookup: CDR1 ENHRY, CDR2 SYGVKD. The CDR3 protein is CAIREGLGGGSETQYF. As DNA, the CDR3 is TGTGCCATCAGGGAGGGACTAGGGGGCGGATCGGAGACCCAGTACTTC.

The genes are TRBV12-5 and TRBJ1-2; D not resolved. This CDR3 has 14 amino acids. Germline CDR1 is LGHNT and CDR2 is FRNRAP. The ends were cut back, 1 base at V and 3 bases at J, with 9 bases in the middle. The CDR3 here is CASGLGVMDYGYTF. CDR3 sequence (DNA): TGTGCTAGTGGTTTGGGGGTTATGGACTATGGCTACACCTTC.

This clonotype was detected only a few times. The genes are TRBV5-4 and TRBJ2-7, with TRBD2 matching 7 bases. The CDR3 has 14 residues. After removal of 2 bases from V and 11 bases from J, the junction contained 13 bases not matched to a gene. Germline values: CDR1 SGHNT, CDR2 YYREEE (reference sequence). As DNA, the CDR3 is TGTGCCAGCAGCTTAGTTGCGGAAGAGGGAGGGAAGTACTTC. Its translation is CASSLVAEEGGKYF.

The chain recombines TRBV19 with TRBJ2-1; TRBD2 matches 8 bases. The trim removed 5 bases at V and 12 bases at J, leaving 12 bases unmatched. The CDR3 spans 14 residues. Germline loops: CDR1 LNHDA, CDR2 SQIVND (reference sequence). The CDR3 here is CASSVPGASGRQFF. CDR3 DNA: TGTGCCAGTAGTGTACCGGGGGCGAGCGGGAGGCAGTTCTTC.

This clonotype was detected only a few times. The chain carries TRBV4-2 and TRBJ2-1; 8 bases match TRBD2. Germline V gene data show CDR1 as LGHNA and CDR2 as YNFKEQ. V dropped 0 bases and J dropped 9; count of bases not matched to a gene: 7. The CDR3 covers 15 residues. The chain's CDR3 is CASSQDSGLEVEQFF. The DNA of the CDR3 is TGTGCCAGCAGCCAAGATTCGGGACTAGAAGTTGAGCAGTTCTTC.

This clonotype appeared a few times. The V gene is TRBV29-1, the J gene TRBJ2-5; TRBD1 matches at 9 bases. This CDR3 comprises 13 residues. The germline V gene encodes CDR1 SQVTM and CDR2 ANQGSEA. J was trimmed by 5 bases and V by 7 bases; bases with no gene match: 8. The CDR3 loop reads CSETQGAGETQYF. The CDR3 region has the DNA TGCAGCGAGACACAGGGGGCAGGGGAGACCCAGTACTTC.

This clonotype has just a few counts. V and J are TRBV24-1 and TRBJ2-1; 8 bases are shared with TRBD1. The CDR3 totals 18 residues. V shed 4 bases, J shed 3 bases, and the junction held 13 bases outside the gene matches. In germline, CDR1 is KGHDR, CDR2 SFDVKD. CDR3 sequence: CATSDSRTGTPNYNEQFF. The CDR3 DNA reads as TGTGCCACCAGTGACTCCCGGACAGGGACCCCGAACTACAATGAGCAGTTCTTC.